The 27 T cell receptor beta chains reported below all come from one sample, sequenced in a study of cytomegalovirus exposure and HLA in healthy donors. Primers for the PCR totalled 60 Vbeta and 13 Jbeta. Only in-frame clones appear in the TCRdb table, and some are missing; sequencing was by immunoSEQ multiplex PCR. This sample has some 130,000 clones, with approximately 79% found just once. The sequencing input was PBMCs. These receptors all come from a male donor in good health and CMV-seronegative.

With respect to this clone: One junction end disagrees with the germline gene, perhaps due to a read error. Additional DNA sequences in this sample encode the identical CDR3. This chain connects TRBV19 to TRBJ2-7, with a tentative D call TRBD1 (5 bases). Germline V gene lookup returns CDR1 LNHDA and CDR2 SQIVND (reference sequence). The CDR3 length is 14 residues. The CDR3 region is CASSIGQGGYEQYF. CDR3 bases: TGTGCCAGTAGTATCGGTCAGGGCGGCTACGAACAGTACTTC.

The table lists this clone with a count of one. The chain couples TRBV7-2 to TRBJ1-5, with 10 bases aligning to TRBD1. The length of the CDR3 is 14 residues. The V and J ends lost 6 bases and 4 bases, in that order; junction bases with no gene match: 3. Germline CDR1 reads SGHTA; CDR2 reads FQGNSA. The CDR3 protein is CASRRDRGNQPQHF. The DNA for the CDR3 is TGTGCCAGCAGGCGGGACAGGGGAAATCAGCCCCAGCATTTT.

The CDR3 loop reads CAISPQTGGKETQYF. In DNA, the CDR3 is TGTGCCATCAGTCCCCAGACAGGGGGCAAAGAGACCCAGTACTTC. The chain couples TRBV10-3 to TRBJ2-5, with 10 bases fitting TRBD1. Per germline, CDR1 ENHRY and CDR2 SYGVKD. The CDR3 extends over 15 amino acids. V shed 5 bases, J shed 3 bases, and the junction held 6 bases outside the gene matches.

The rearrangement uses TRBV5-4 and TRBJ2-7, with 7 positions matching TRBD1. CDR1 and CDR2 from the germline V gene are SGHNT and YYREEE (reference sequence). V gave up 10 bases and J gave up 4 bases; unmatched junction bases: 17. CDR3 size: 15 residues. Written as DNA, the CDR3 is TGTGCCTCTTCGGAACTGGCAGGGGGTGAATACGAGCAGTACTTC. Residues: CASSELAGGEYEQYF.

Remarks on this clone: At one end the junction does not follow the germline gene, possibly because of a read error. The chain combines TRBV9 with TRBJ1-1; tentative D call: TRBD1 (6 bases). Germline V gene lookup returns CDR1 SGDLS and CDR2 YYNGEE. This CDR3 is 14 amino acids long. CDR3 sequence (DNA): TGTGCCAGCAGCGTGGGGGGGCGGAACTCTGAAGCTTTCTTT. It specifies CASSVGGRNSEAFF.

The CDR3, as DNA: TGTGCCAGCAGCTTAGTAGCCCCGGGGGGCTACAATGAGCAGTTCTTC. Its protein is CASSLVAPGGYNEQFF. The genes are TRBV7-2 and TRBJ2-1; 7 nucleotides line up with TRBD2. Per the germline V gene, CDR1 is SGHTA and CDR2 is FQGNSA. The ends lost 1 base at V and 3 bases at J; junction bases unmatched: 6. This CDR3 spans 16 amino acids.

This clone was seen a handful of times. The chain has TRBV5-6 and TRBJ1-2; TRBD1 agrees at 8 bases. V lost 4 bases and J lost 5; bases outside the gene matches: 7. Germline CDR1 reads SGHDT; CDR2 reads YYEEEE. The CDR3 spans 14 residues. The CDR3 bases are TGTGCCAGCAGCCCTGGACAGGGAGCGTATGGCTACACCTTC. This encodes CASSPGQGAYGYTF.

This chain's CDR3 is CASSEQQDEQFF. Here the CDR3 DNA reads TGCGCCAGCAGCGAGCAACAGGATGAGCAGTTCTTC. The gene calls are TRBV5-1 and TRBJ2-1; possible D gene TRBD1, 5 bases. The V and J ends lost 4 bases and 8 bases respectively, with 10 bases between them. Looked up from germline, CDR1 is SGHRS and CDR2 is YFSETQ. CDR3 length equals 12 residues.

The chain joins TRBV5-6 to TRBJ2-3, with D perhaps matching TRBD2 (6 bases). The CDR3 is made up of 15 amino acids. V dropped 3 bases and J dropped 6 bases, with 17 bases sitting between them. The germline gives CDR1 SGHDT, CDR2 YYEEEE. DNA of the CDR3: TGTGCCAGCAGCTGGGCAGTAGCGGCGGGGGATACGCAGTATTTT. Its protein is CASSWAVAAGDTQYF.

The gene calls are TRBV2 and TRBJ2-2; 7 bases match TRBD1. In germline, CDR1 is SNHLY, CDR2 FYNNEI. The CDR3 extends over 16 amino acids. The V segment lost 4 bases and the J segment 4 bases; nucleotides outside the gene matches: 9. CDR3 protein: CASSGPGQSFTGELFF. The CDR3 nucleotides read TGTGCCAGCAGTGGACCGGGACAGAGCTTCACCGGGGAGCTGTTTTTT.

This clone was detected only a few times. CDR3 sequence: CASSVGDSKSTEAFF. CDR3 nucleotides: TGCGCCAGCAGCGTGGGGGACAGCAAATCTACTGAAGCTTTCTTT. This chain joins TRBV5-1 and TRBJ1-1; 7 bases fit TRBD1. V dropped 4 bases and J dropped 5; count of bases not matched to a gene: 11. The CDR3 has 15 residues. Germline V gives CDR1 SGHRS, CDR2 YFSETQ.

The J gene is TRBJ2-5, the V gene TRBV29-1; TRBD1 matches at 12 bases. After removal of 6 bases from V and 11 bases from J, the junction contained 4 bases not matched to a gene. This CDR3 contains 11 residues. The V gene's germline CDR1 is SQVTM and CDR2 ANQGSEA. CDR3 sequence reads: CSVGTGGKQYF. The CDR3 region has the DNA TGCAGCGTCGGGACAGGGGGCAAGCAGTACTTC.

The J gene is TRBJ1-5, the V gene TRBV30; unclear D gene. CDR3 size: 13 residues. The ends were cut back, 4 bases at V and 4 bases at J, with 11 bases in the middle. In germline, CDR1 is GTSNPN, CDR2 SVGIG (reference sequence). In DNA, the CDR3 is TGTGCCTGGAACCGGGAGACTAATCAGCCCCAGCATTTT. Protein: CAWNRETNQPQHF.

The genes are TRBV7-3 and TRBJ2-3, with 12 positions matching TRBD2. In germline, CDR1 is SGHTA, CDR2 FQGTGA. The trim removed 2 bases at V and 2 bases at J, leaving 5 bases unmatched. The CDR3 sequence is 17 residues long. DNA of the CDR3: TGTGCCAGCAGCTTAGGCACTAGCGGGGGGAACACAGATACGCAGTATTTT. This translates into CASSLGTSGGNTDTQYF.

This chain links TRBV30 with TRBJ1-4, with a weak D call TRBD1 (5 bases). The germline V gene encodes CDR1 GTSNPN and CDR2 SVGIG (reference sequence). The germline V and J ends were trimmed by 1 base and 7 bases, with 10 bases remaining between them. CDR3 size: 13 residues. In DNA form, the CDR3 reads TGTGCCTGGAGTGGCAGGGAGGGTGAAAAACTGTTTTTT. Amino acids: CAWSGREGEKLFF. The full variable domain, rest sourced from reference TRBV30 and TRBJ1-4, is SQTIHQWPATLVQPVGSPLSLECTVEGTSNPNLYWYRQAAGRGLQLLFYSVGIGQISSEVPQNLSASRPQDRQFILSSKKLLLSDSGFYLCAWSGREGEKLFFGSGTQLSVL.

Only a few counts were recorded for this clone. This chain uses TRBV6-5 with TRBJ2-1, with 8 bases that match TRBD2. Germline-derived CDR1 and CDR2 are MNHEY and SVGAGI. The CDR3 extends over 16 amino acids. The V and J ends lost 4 bases and 6 bases, in that order; junction bases with no gene match: 11. The CDR3 loop reads CASSSPGGPDGNEQFF. DNA of the CDR3: TGTGCCAGCAGTTCCCCGGGGGGGCCGGACGGCAATGAGCAGTTCTTC.

This sequence joins TRBV9 and TRBJ2-1; TRBD2 matches 14 bases. This CDR3 comprises 15 residues. CDR1 and CDR2 from the germline V gene are SGDLS and YYNGEE. The V and J ends lost 3 bases and 5 bases, in that order; junction bases with no gene match: 1. The DNA of the CDR3 is TGTGCCAGCAGCGGGACTAGCGGGGGGAACAATGAGCAGTTCTTC. Translating gives CASSGTSGGNNEQFF.

This chain joins TRBV18 and TRBJ2-6, with 10 bases fitting TRBD1. CDR1 is KGHSH, CDR2 LQKENI, per germline. The CDR3 totals 19 residues. The ends lost 1 base at V and 0 bases at J; junction bases unmatched: 6. CDR3 sequence (DNA): TGTGCCAGCTCACCACAAATGGGACAGGGGTCCTCTGGGGCCAACGTCCTGACTTTC. Protein sequence: CASSPQMGQGSSGANVLTF.

This clone occurred once. The chain has TRBV5-4 and TRBJ2-3, with D perhaps TRBD1 (7 bases). CDR3 length: 15 residues. V was pared by 0 bases and J by 5 bases, with 13 bases between. CDR1 is SGHNT, CDR2 YYREEE, per germline (reference sequence). DNA for the CDR3: TGTGCCAGCAGCTTGGTGGCAGGGGGAGGAGATACGCAGTATTTT. Its protein is CASSLVAGGGDTQYF.

This chain connects TRBV10-2 to TRBJ2-3; the match to TRBD2 covers 12 bases. With V trimmed by 2 bases and J by 1 base, 4 bases remained unmatched. There are 17 residues in the CDR3. CDR1 is WSHSY, CDR2 SAAADI, per germline. CDR3 region: CASSERASGGGTDTQYF. As DNA, the CDR3 is TGCGCCAGCAGTGAGCGGGCTAGCGGGGGGGGCACAGATACGCAGTATTTT.

The chain is built from TRBV23-1 and TRBJ2-7; TRBD1 is a possible D gene (5 bases). TRBV23-1 counts as an open reading frame of uncertain function. CDR3 length equals 15 residues. V shed 2 bases and J shed 6 bases, with 17 bases lying between them. In DNA form, the CDR3 reads TGCGCCAGCAGTCAACACCCCTGCCAGGGCGGCGAGCAGTACTTC. It specifies CASSQHPCQGGEQYF.

Here the CDR3 reads CASSPSGGWYEQYF. The CDR3 coding sequence is TGTGCCAGCAGCCCCTCCGGGGGGTGGTACGAGCAGTACTTC. V is TRBV7-8 and J is TRBJ2-7; TRBD2 matches 7 bases. CDR3 size: 14 residues. From germline, CDR1 is SGHVS and CDR2 FQNEAQ. The trim removed 5 bases at V and 4 bases at J, leaving 8 bases unmatched.

The chain's CDR3 is CASSPTTGKETQYF. The CDR3 DNA reads TGTGCCAGCTCACCAACGACAGGGAAAGAGACCCAGTACTTC. The chain has TRBV18 and TRBJ2-5; 7 bases are shared with TRBD1. The CDR3 loop spans 14 amino acids. The germline V gene encodes CDR1 KGHSH and CDR2 LQKENI. The V and J ends lost 2 bases and 3 bases, in that order; junction bases with no gene match: 3. Supplemented by reference TRBV18 and TRBJ2-5, the full variable domain reads NAGVMQNPRHLVRRRGQEARLRCSPMKGHSHVYWYRQLPEEGLKFMVYLQKENIIDESGMPKERFSAEFPKEGPSILRIQQVVRGDSAAYFCASSPTTGKETQYFGPGTRLLVL.

The V call is TRBV7-6, the J call TRBJ2-1, with TRBD2 matching over 8 bases. Germline V gene lookup returns CDR1 SGHVS and CDR2 FNYEAQ. The CDR3 extends over 15 amino acids. The ends lost 5 bases at V and 0 bases at J; junction bases unmatched: 3. CDR3 sequence reads: CASSQRGSSYNEQFF. The CDR3 bases are TGTGCCAGCAGCCAGCGGGGGAGCTCCTACAATGAGCAGTTCTTC.

There are many counts of this clone. This chain joins TRBV10-1 and TRBJ1-1; D is unresolved. The germline V gene encodes CDR1 WNHNN and CDR2 SYGVQD (reference sequence). This CDR3 spans 16 amino acids. V lost 4 bases and J 2 bases, leaving 17 bases between the germline ends. DNA of the CDR3: TGCGCCAGCAGTGCAGCTGAAGGGAGCCGTAACACTGAAGCTTTCTTT. It is translated as CASSAAEGSRNTEAFF.

The V and J genes are TRBV6-5 and TRBJ2-7; TRBD2 matches at 8 bases. CDR1 and CDR2 from the germline V gene are MNHEY and SVGAGI. There are 15 residues in the CDR3. V dropped 6 bases and J dropped 2; count of bases not matched to a gene: 9. For the CDR3, the DNA is TGTGCCAGCAGGCCTGACTGGCGGGAGGCCTACGAGCAGTACTTC. Protein product: CASRPDWREAYEQYF.

The rearrangement joins TRBV27 to TRBJ2-7; 8 bases line up with TRBD1. The CDR3 totals 14 residues. The V gene end was trimmed by 2 bases and the J gene end by 3 bases; junction bases not matched to a gene: 3. The germline CDR1 and CDR2 sequences are MNHEY and SMNVEV (reference sequence). The CDR3: CASSLLGQGYEQYF. The CDR3 DNA sequence: TGTGCCAGCAGTTTACTCGGACAGGGCTACGAGCAGTACTTC.